This T cell receptor (beta chain) stems from a study of T cells in Graves' hyperthyroidism and ophthalmopathy. Study-level points and caveats: Ophthalmopathy and stable hyperthyroidism were told apart by a 13 V-J model. Blood also contained most expanded thyroid clonotypes above 0.001. Progression to ophthalmopathy was predicted a median of roughly 6.5 months early.

The CDR3 consists of 13 residues. The V end was cut by 0 bases, the J end by 5 bases, with 6 bases between. CDR1 is MNHEY, CDR2 SVGAGI, per germline. This clonotype has ten or more counts. Its antigen is not identified. Amplified regions were TCR beta CDR3 sequences from RNA transcripts. The study used the HTBI primer set for a first-round RT-PCR of the TCR CDR3. One entry per CDR3 protein, called by TCRdb with MiXCR from the multiplex PCR reads. The table records about 260,000 distinct CDR3 sequences, 16% of them present only once. The diagnostic basis comprised clinical symptoms, serum thyroxine and TRAb, thyroid ultrasound and orbital computed tomography.

The TCR sequence derives from a woman under 30 with Graves' ophthalmopathy. The rearrangement joins TRBV6-5 to TRBJ2-3; D might be TRBD2 (6 bases). Sample: blood. The CDR3 here is CASSYSGGDTQYF. DNA of the CDR3: TGTGCCAGCAGTTACTCGGGGGGAGATACGCAGTATTTT.